A single sample gave rise to the 20 T cell receptor beta chains below, sequenced in a study of blood T cells in healthy people across ages. A second PCR, run for about 7 to 11 cycles, used a sample-barcoded 5' primer plus a J-beta primer mix. TCRdb redid the calling of the 5' RACE reads with MiXCR, one entry per CDR3 protein. This sample has around 400,000 distinct CDR3 sequences, with 45% to 60% found just once. Sequencing input: blood. The receptors shown here come from a man aged 60 to 69 in good health.

The chain employs TRBV11-2 and TRBJ1-2; possible D gene TRBD1, 5 bases. The CDR3 totals 14 residues. Germline CDR1 reads SGHAT; CDR2 reads FQNNGV. V was clipped by 1 base and J by 2 bases, with 8 bases between them. CDR3 sequence reads: CASSLGRVNYGYTF. CDR3 in DNA: TGTGCCAGCAGCTTAGGCAGGGTGAACTATGGCTACACCTTC.

This clonotype was picked up a small number of times. Possible read error: a much larger clone is one base away. The J gene is TRBJ2-5, the V gene TRBV20-1; perhaps TRBD1 as D (6 bases). CDR3 length: 12 residues. V lost 0 bases to trimming and J lost 11 bases, with 13 bases between them. The germline V gene encodes CDR1 DFQATT and CDR2 SNEGSKA (reference sequence). The CDR3: CSARDGQREQYF. DNA for the CDR3: TGCAGTGCTAGAGACGGACAGAGGGAGCAGTACTTC.

This clonotype was seen more than once but under ten times. The V gene is TRBV29-1, the J gene TRBJ2-5, with 8 bases lining up with TRBD1. Unmatched junction bases numbered 1, after V lost 5 bases and J lost 11 bases. Germline CDR1 and CDR2: SQVTM and ANQGSEA. The CDR3 runs to 9 residues. Written as DNA, the CDR3 is TGCAGCGTTACAGGGGGGCAGTACTTC. Protein sequence: CSVTGGQYF.

A remark on this clonotype: An end of the junction does not agree with germline; a read error may underlie this. The chain recombines TRBV6-2 or TRBV6-3 with TRBJ1-1; D perhaps matches TRBD1 (5 bases). The CDR3 consists of 17 residues. CDR1 and CDR2 from the germline V gene are MNHEY and SVGEGT. CDR3 residues: CASSYVPGKYGNAEAFF. The CDR3 DNA sequence: TGTGCCAGCAGTTACGTGCCAGGGAAGTATGGGAACGCTGAAGCTTTCTTT.

The chain uses TRBV20-1 and TRBJ2-4, with D hard to call. Germline V lookup: CDR1 DFQATT, CDR2 SNEGSKA (reference sequence). V lost 3 bases to trimming and J lost 3 bases, with 12 bases between them. The CDR3 sequence is 14 residues long. CDR3 nucleotide sequence: TGCAGTGCTAGGGCTACCCAAGGCAAAAACATTCAGTACTTC. Residues: CSARATQGKNIQYF.

A note on this clonotype: A junction boundary mismatches the germline segment, possibly from a read error. The V gene is TRBV20-1, the J gene TRBJ2-3; D may be TRBD2 (6 bases). Germline assignment: CDR1 DFQATT and CDR2 SNEGSKA (reference sequence). The CDR3 spans 15 residues. Here the CDR3 reads CSARDWRASTDTQYF. The DNA of the CDR3 is TGCAGTGCTCGAGACTGGAGGGCTAGCACAGATACGCAGTATTTT.

Regarding this clonotype: A much larger clonotype is one base distant, so this may be a read error. This chain uses TRBV29-1 with TRBJ2-5, with a tentative D call TRBD2 (7 bases). V was shortened by 7 bases and J by 11 bases, with 23 bases between the two germline ends. Germline V gives CDR1 SQVTM, CDR2 ANQGSEA. The CDR3 loop spans 13 amino acids. DNA of the CDR3: TGCAGCGCCCGGGCGGGGGCGAGTAATGAGCAGTACTTC. Protein product: CSARAGASNEQYF.

V is TRBV27 and J is TRBJ2-7; 11 nucleotides align to TRBD2. V was clipped by 7 bases and J by 3 bases; unmatched bases: 8. CDR3 length equals 15 residues. Germline lookup yields CDR1 MNHEY and CDR2 SMNVEV (reference sequence). The CDR3 DNA reads TGTGCCAGCAAAGATCTAGCGGGAGGATTCTACGAGCAGTACTTC. This codes for CASKDLAGGFYEQYF.

This clonotype was seen once. The V and J genes are TRBV9 and TRBJ1-5; the D is unclear. The germline V gene encodes CDR1 SGDLS and CDR2 YYNGEE. The CDR3 covers 12 residues. Trimming cost V 0 bases and J 7 bases, with 5 bases left between them. The CDR3 loop reads CASSVAGQPQHF. CDR3 bases: TGTGCCAGCAGCGTAGCTGGCCAGCCCCAGCATTTT.

V gene TRBV5-1 combines with J gene TRBJ2-1; D call uncertain. Germline assignment: CDR1 SGHRS and CDR2 YFSETQ. This CDR3 comprises 13 residues. The V and J ends lost 2 bases and 5 bases respectively, with 8 bases between them. The CDR3 reads CASSFLADNEQFF. CDR3 DNA sequence: TGCGCCAGCAGCTTCTTGGCCGACAATGAGCAGTTCTTC.

V is TRBV20-1 and J is TRBJ2-5, with 8 bases identical to TRBD2. V shed 7 bases, J shed 1 base, and the junction held 8 bases outside the gene matches. This CDR3 comprises 14 residues. In germline, CDR1 is DFQATT, CDR2 SNEGSKA (reference sequence). In DNA, the CDR3 is TGCAGTGGGGTCAATAGCGGGATCCAAGAGACCCAGTACTTC. Translated, it gives CSGVNSGIQETQYF.

The chain uses TRBV12-3 or TRBV12-4 and TRBJ2-7, with 8 bases that match TRBD1. With 6 bases clipped from V and 2 bases from J, the junction kept 6 bases outside the gene matches. The CDR3 totals 14 residues. The CDR3 protein is CASRDRGRTYEQYF. CDR3 DNA: TGTGCCAGCAGAGACAGGGGAAGGACCTACGAGCAGTACTTC.

This clonotype has a handful of counts. The chain couples TRBV20-1 to TRBJ2-1; tentative D call: TRBD2 (5 bases). The V and J ends lost 0 bases and 4 bases respectively, with 13 bases between them. The CDR3 is 15 amino acids. CDR1 is DFQATT, CDR2 SNEGSKA, per germline (reference sequence). CDR3 sequence reads: CSARDGASPYNEQFF. Here the CDR3 DNA reads TGCAGTGCTAGAGATGGCGCTAGCCCTTACAATGAGCAGTTCTTC.

The rearrangement joins TRBV7-9 to TRBJ2-2, with D unresolved. This CDR3 region has 16 residues. CDR1 is SEHNR, CDR2 FQNEAQ, per germline (reference sequence). The V end lost 1 base, the J end lost 6 bases, and 15 bases lay between the germline ends. The DNA of the CDR3 is TGTGCCAGCAGCTTAGGTCACGAGGCTGTAGCCGGGGAGCTGTTTTTT. It is translated as CASSLGHEAVAGELFF. Complete variable domain (other parts from reference TRBV7-9 and TRBJ2-2): DTGVSQNPRHKITKRGQNVTFRCDPISEHNRLYWYRQTLGQGPEFLTYFQNEAQLEKSRLLSDRFSAERPKGSFSTLEIQRTEQGDSAMYLCASSLGHEAVAGELFFGEGSRLTVL.

In its sample, this clonotype was seen a few times. V usage is TRBV10-3 and J usage is TRBJ1-2; no firm D call. V was pared by 4 bases and J by 0 bases, with 9 bases between. The CDR3 is 14 residues long. The germline V gene encodes CDR1 ENHRY and CDR2 SYGVKD. Written as DNA, the CDR3 is TGTGCCATCAGTGGCTTCACCGCTAACTATGGCTACACCTTC. This gives the protein CAISGFTANYGYTF.

The rearrangement uses TRBV21-1 and TRBJ1-5. TRBV21-1 is a documented pseudogene. The CDR3 is 15 residues long. The CDR3 reads CASSNRRYSNQPQHF. The CDR3 nucleotides read TGTGCCAGCAGCAACAGGCGATATAGCAATCAGCCCCAGCATTTT.

The chain employs TRBV2 and TRBJ2-1, with 12 positions matching TRBD2. Germline CDR1 SNHLY, CDR2 FYNNEI. The junction had 6 bases not matched to a gene; V was cut back by 6 bases and J by 0 bases. This CDR3 contains 17 residues. This chain's CDR3 is CASSPRTSGNSYNEQFF. CDR3 DNA sequence: TGTGCCAGCAGCCCACGGACTAGCGGGAACTCCTACAATGAGCAGTTCTTC.

The chain carries TRBV28 and TRBJ2-5; D gene ambiguous. This CDR3 has 14 amino acids. V was shortened by 2 bases and J by 3 bases, with 10 bases between the two germline ends. Germline CDR1 is MDHEN and CDR2 is SYDVKM. The DNA of the CDR3 is TGTGCCAGCAGTTTACCAGGTGCTAAAGAGACCCAGTACTTC. It yields the protein CASSLPGAKETQYF.

The genes are TRBV10-3 and TRBJ2-5; 9 bases map to TRBD2. The J call could be wrong; TRBJ2-4 is a better fit for the DNA end. This CDR3 comprises 14 residues. CDR1 and CDR2 from the germline V gene are ENHRY and SYGVKD. The DNA of the CDR3 is TGTGCCATCAGTGACGCGGGGGGGTCAAACATTCAGTACTTC. This translates into CAISDAGGSNIQYF.

This clonotype was counted once. This chain links TRBV20-1 with TRBJ2-7, with 7 nucleotides matching TRBD2. This CDR3 is built from 15 residues. V lost 7 bases and J lost 0; bases outside the gene matches: 12. The germline V gene encodes CDR1 DFQATT and CDR2 SNEGSKA (reference sequence). CDR3 DNA: TGCAGTGTTACCCAATGGGGGAGGGACTCCTACGAGCAGTACTTC. Protein product: CSVTQWGRDSYEQYF.